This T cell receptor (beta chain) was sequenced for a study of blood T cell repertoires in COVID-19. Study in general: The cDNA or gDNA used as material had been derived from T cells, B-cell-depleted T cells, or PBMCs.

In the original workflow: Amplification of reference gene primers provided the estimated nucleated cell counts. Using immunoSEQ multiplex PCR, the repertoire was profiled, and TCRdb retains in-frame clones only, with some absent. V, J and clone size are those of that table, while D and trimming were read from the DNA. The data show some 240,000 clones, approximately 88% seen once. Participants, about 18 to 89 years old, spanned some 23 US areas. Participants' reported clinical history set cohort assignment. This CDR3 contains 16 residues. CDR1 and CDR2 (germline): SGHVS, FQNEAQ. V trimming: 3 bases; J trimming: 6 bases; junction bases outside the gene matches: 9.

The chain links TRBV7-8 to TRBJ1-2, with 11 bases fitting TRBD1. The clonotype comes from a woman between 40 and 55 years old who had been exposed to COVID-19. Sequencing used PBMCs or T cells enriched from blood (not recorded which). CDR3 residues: CASSFQPGQGGNGYTF. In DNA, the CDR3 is TGTGCCAGCAGCTTCCAGCCGGGACAGGGGGGAAATGGCTACACCTTC.